The clone carrying this T cell receptor (beta chain) showed up just once. No antigen is known for it. V was pared by 6 bases and J by 3 bases, with 16 bases between. Germline-derived CDR1 and CDR2 are SGHRS and YFSETQ. The CDR3 runs to 14 residues. PCR primers comprised 60 Vbeta and 13 Jbeta primers. Only in-frame clones appear in the TCRdb table, and some are missing; sequencing was by immunoSEQ multiplex PCR. The sample carries 95,000 to 110,000 clones, around 73% recorded once. This sample was taken from a study of cytomegalovirus exposure and HLA in healthy donors. Whole-study context: Ancestry clustering placed around four fifths of more than 350 genotyped donors in the Caucasian-associated cluster.

Whole-study results and caveats: The analysis excluded some indistinguishable V segments, including TRBV6-2 and TRBV6-3.

This chain links TRBV5-1 with TRBJ2-7, with D possibly matching TRBD1 (6 bases). The sequenced sample consisted of PBMCs. The sequence was collected from a man in his thirties or forties in good health and CMV-seronegative. The CDR3 region has the DNA TGCGCCAGCAACCCCGACAGGAGGCACTACGAGCAGTACTTC. It translates to CASNPDRRHYEQYF.